This T cell receptor (beta chain) was identified during a study of spatial heterogeneity in lung cancer. The CDR3 runs to 17 residues. Time point of the sample: sample taken at primary tumor resection. The input material, whole RNA from tumor, nontumor lung or frozen PBMC, was sequenced unsorted. The donors comprised roughly 71 untreated early-stage non-small cell lung cancer patients. Single TCR cDNA molecules each had their own unique molecular identifier. TCRdb used MiXCR to reprocess the 5' RACE reads, holding one entry per CDR3 protein. The sample has tens of thousands of distinct CDR3 sequences; more than 15% are singletons.

The origin of this receptor is a male donor with early-stage non-small cell lung cancer. Specimen: PBMCs, collected at surgery. This chain joins TRBV21-1 and TRBJ2-7; the table's D call of TRBD2 was not tested on the DNA. TRBV21-1 is annotated as a pseudogene. The CDR3 region is CASSKKSGGRSSYEQYF. DNA of the CDR3: TGTGCCAGCAGCAAAAAGAGCGGGGGGAGGAGCTCCTACGAGCAGTACTTC.